One sample yielded the 9 T cell receptor beta chains listed below, sequenced in a study of control samples from healthy donors and cancer patients (dated by TCRdb to 2018 to 2021). The library was produced with the immunoSEQ multiplex PCR assay. Drawn from immuneACCESS, this table holds only the in-frame rearrangements with V and J called that TCRdb kept. Clones are partly lost; checked studies trace under half to an unresolved V gene and leave the rest unexplained. The sample includes approximately 60,000 clones, with approximately 85% observed a single time. Roughly 5.5% of the sample lies in the top ten. Sequencing was done on a sample of blood. These receptors were taken from a man between 40 and 49 years old in good health.

V gene TRBV10-3 combines with J gene TRBJ2-7; 7 nucleotides align to TRBD2. Looked up from germline, CDR1 is ENHRY and CDR2 is SYGVKD. The V and J ends lost 3 bases and 4 bases, in that order; junction bases with no gene match: 9. CDR3 size: 15 residues. The CDR3 DNA follows: TGTGCCATCAGTGAAGGGACTACCTACGGTTACGAGCAGTACTTC. This codes for CAISEGTTYGYEQYF.

The chain recombines TRBV5-6 with TRBJ2-7; D might be TRBD2 (5 bases). The V gene's germline CDR1 is SGHDT and CDR2 YYEEEE. Trimming took off 1 base at V and 4 bases at J, with 15 bases between the two ends. The CDR3 is 15 amino acids. The CDR3 reads CASSLTSAQRYEQYF. The CDR3 bases are TGTGCCAGCAGCTTGACGTCGGCACAGCGGTACGAGCAGTACTTC. The variable domain in full, with the rest retrieved from reference TRBV5-6 and TRBJ2-7, is DAGVTQSPTHLIKTRGQQVTLRCSPKSGHDTVSWYQQALGQGPQFIFQYYEEEERQRGNFPDRFSGHQFPNYSSELNVNALLLGDSALYLCASSLTSAQRYEQYFGPGTRLTVT.

The genes are TRBV7-8 and TRBJ2-7; 8 bases are a match to TRBD1. V dropped 3 bases and J dropped 5; count of bases not matched to a gene: 9. Germline values: CDR1 SGHVS, CDR2 FQNEAQ. This CDR3 spans 15 amino acids. In nucleotides, the CDR3 is TGTGCCAGCAGCTTCGGACAGGGTATCATCCACGAGCAGTACTTC. Amino acids: CASSFGQGIIHEQYF.

The chain uses TRBV7-8 and TRBJ2-7; possibly TRBD1 for D (6 bases). The CDR3 is made up of 14 amino acids. Germline values: CDR1 SGHVS, CDR2 FQNEAQ. V shed 1 base and J shed 6 bases, with 13 bases lying between them. The CDR3 DNA follows: TGTGCCAGCAGCTTAGTGTTGACAGGAACCGAGCAGTACTTC. This translates into CASSLVLTGTEQYF. The full variable domain, completed using reference TRBV7-8 and TRBJ2-7, is GAGVSQSPRYKVAKRGQDVALRCDPISGHVSLFWYQQALGQGPEFLTYFQNEAQLDKSGLPSDRFFAERPEGSVSTLKIQRTQQEDSAVYLCASSLVLTGTEQYFGPGTRLTVT.

V gene TRBV6-1 combines with J gene TRBJ1-2; tentative D call: TRBD1 (6 bases). The germline gives CDR1 MNHNS, CDR2 SASEGT. CDR3 length: 13 amino acids. V lost 1 base and J 7 bases, leaving 10 bases between the germline ends. The CDR3 bases are TGTGCCAGCAGTGAAGGGACAGTGGGTGGCTACACCTTC. Protein product: CASSEGTVGGYTF.

The genes are TRBV5-1 and TRBJ2-6; 7 nucleotides match TRBD1. V was clipped by 1 base and J by 4 bases; unmatched bases: 5. CDR1 and CDR2 from the germline V gene are SGHRS and YFSETQ. The CDR3 has 16 residues. CDR3 region: CASSLLGTAGANVLTF. The DNA of the CDR3 is TGCGCCAGCAGCTTGCTGGGGACAGCAGGGGCCAACGTCCTGACTTTC.

This clone was found a few times. The chain links TRBV9 to TRBJ2-1; no clear D gene. Trimming removed 1 base at V and 7 bases at J, with 9 bases between. CDR3 length: 13 amino acids. Germline V CDR1 and CDR2: SGDLS, YYNGEE. The CDR3 protein is CASSVRSQNEQFF. CDR3 nucleotides: TGTGCCAGCAGCGTACGCAGTCAGAATGAGCAGTTCTTC.

The chain links TRBV6-2 or TRBV6-3 to TRBJ2-7; no definite D call. Germline values: CDR1 MNHEY, CDR2 SVGEGT. The CDR3 spans 13 residues. V was trimmed by 6 bases and J by 3 bases, leaving 12 bases between them. For the CDR3, the DNA is TGTGCCAGCAGCACTTACGGCGGCTACGAGCAGTACTTC. It specifies CASSTYGGYEQYF.

This chain connects TRBV6-4 to TRBJ2-3, with D possibly matching TRBD2 (5 bases). V was pared by 4 bases and J by 6 bases, with 11 bases between. Looked up from germline, CDR1 is MRHNA and CDR2 is SNTAGT. The CDR3 sequence is 13 residues long. The CDR3 is CASSVSGEDTQYF. Here the CDR3 DNA reads TGTGCCAGCAGTGTCAGCGGTGAGGATACGCAGTATTTT.